These 8 T cell receptor beta chains came from one sample sequenced in a study of T cell responses to AZD1222 COVID-19 vaccine (dated by TCRdb to about 2021). The library was obtained by the immunoSEQ multiplex PCR assay. TCRdb re-hosts the immuneACCESS table, in-frame sequences only. Its copies lack some clones; in the studies checked, an unresolved V gene accounts for under half of them, and the cause for the rest is not known. The sample contains about 160,000 clones, roughly nine tenths of them found a single time. Jointly, the top ten make up approximately 2% of the sample. Explained via the paper, the time point label denotes: baseline before first vaccination. The specimen comprised peripheral blood, sampled on day 0 of AZD1222 vaccination. These receptors originate from an adult in good health.

This chain links TRBV9 with TRBJ1-2; D might be TRBD1 (6 bases). CDR1 and CDR2 from the germline V gene are SGDLS and YYNGEE. V dropped 3 bases and J dropped 5 bases, with 14 bases sitting between them. The CDR3 sequence is 14 residues long. The CDR3 here is CASSAMDSLYGYTF. CDR3 bases: TGTGCCAGCAGCGCAATGGACAGCTTATATGGCTACACCTTC.

The chain has TRBV30 and TRBJ2-7, with 10 nucleotides matching TRBD1. The CDR3 has 12 amino acids. Germline V lookup: CDR1 GTSNPN, CDR2 SVGIG (reference sequence). Trimming at V came to 8 bases and at J to 0 bases, leaving 1 base not matched to a gene. CDR3 coding DNA: TGTGCCGGGACAGGGGTCTCCTACGAGCAGTACTTC. Encoded protein: CAGTGVSYEQYF.

In this sample, this clone turned up once. The J gene is TRBJ2-3, the V gene TRBV5-4; tentative D call: TRBD1 (6 bases). Germline CDR1 is SGHNT and CDR2 is YYREEE (reference sequence). V was pared by 4 bases and J by 6 bases, with 18 bases between. The CDR3 loop spans 15 amino acids. CDR3 region: CASSLPQGKADTQYF. The CDR3 DNA reads TGTGCCAGCAGCCTACCCCAGGGGAAAGCGGATACGCAGTATTTT.

The chain joins TRBV12-3 or TRBV12-4 to TRBJ1-1, with D unclear. The CDR3 is 11 residues long. The germline V and J ends were trimmed by 5 bases and 4 bases, with 5 bases remaining between them. In DNA form, the CDR3 reads TGTGCCAGCAGTACCCTCACTGAAGCTTTCTTT. It specifies CASSTLTEAFF.

The CDR3 nucleotides read TGTGCCAGCAGCCTAAAAAACGGCTACAATGAGCAGTTCTTC. The encoded protein is CASSLKNGYNEQFF. V gene TRBV13 combines with J gene TRBJ2-1, with D unclear. Trimming stripped 5 bases from V and 3 bases from J, with 11 bases between. Per the germline V gene, CDR1 is PRHDT and CDR2 is FYEKMQ (reference sequence). This CDR3 region has 14 residues. The complete variable domain, with remaining parts taken from reference TRBV13 and TRBJ2-1, reads AAGVIQSPRHLIKEKRETATLKCYPIPRHDTVYWYQQGPGQDPQFLISFYEKMQSDKGSIPDRFSAQQFSDYHSELNMSSLELGDSALYFCASSLKNGYNEQFFGPGTRLTVL.

The chain links TRBV9 to TRBJ2-5; D perhaps matches TRBD1 (6 bases). This CDR3 comprises 17 residues. Germline loops: CDR1 SGDLS, CDR2 YYNGEE. V lost 3 bases and J lost 5, with 23 bases in between. The DNA for the CDR3 is TGTGCCAGCAGCGCGAACAGGGACCCTCTACAGAGGGAGACCCAGTACTTC. Its translation is CASSANRDPLQRETQYF.

This sequence joins TRBV10-3 and TRBJ2-1; D is possibly TRBD1 (6 bases). CDR1 and CDR2 from the germline V gene are ENHRY and SYGVKD. This CDR3 region has 14 residues. V lost 10 bases and J 0 bases, leaving 13 bases between the germline ends. The CDR3 sequence is CASKQGSSYNEQFF. The CDR3 coding sequence is TGTGCCAGCAAACAGGGTAGCTCCTACAATGAGCAGTTCTTC.

The V gene is TRBV6-1, the J gene TRBJ2-4; weak D call: TRBD2 (6 bases). V dropped 3 bases and J dropped 9 bases, with 12 bases sitting between them. Germline assignment: CDR1 MNHNS and CDR2 SASEGT. This CDR3 is 13 amino acids long. CDR3 in DNA: TGTGCCAGCAGTGATGGGGGAGGAAGCATTCAGTACTTC. Translated, it gives CASSDGGGSIQYF.